This is a list of T cell receptor beta chains from one sample in a study of OX40 agonist ivuxolimab in advanced cancers. Libraries were prepared by immunoSEQ multiplex PCR; TCRdb keeps only in-frame clonotypes and omits some of them. The repertoire has around 92,000 clones, about 92% of them found once; the top ten carry around 0.25%. The specimen was CD4+ or CD8+ T cells sorted from blood, collected in a trial of the OX40 agonist ivuxolimab. The receptors were sampled from an adult with an advanced solid tumor such as melanoma, head and neck, liver or kidney cancer. CDR3s include the opening cysteine and the closing phenylalanine or tryptophan. Each record gives: CDR3 length, J gene, V gene, clone size, CDR3 protein. Size is omitted from some rows. Given values are once, few, many or a class for expanded clones.

len: 14
j_gene: TRBJ2-5
v_gene: TRBV9
abundance: once
CDR3aa: CASSGGTSLAGGHF

len: 17
j_gene: TRBJ2-2
v_gene: TRBV25-1
abundance: -
CDR3aa: CASSDPRWGAHPGELFF

len: 14
j_gene: TRBJ1-2
v_gene: TRBV6-5
abundance: -
CDR3aa: CASRTGISNYGYTF

len: 16
j_gene: TRBJ1-2
v_gene: TRBV4-1
abundance: few
CDR3aa: CASSQEQGTPLYGYTF

len: 11
j_gene: TRBJ2-3
v_gene: TRBV2
abundance: -
CDR3aa: CASSGLDTQYF

len: 11
j_gene: TRBJ2-3
v_gene: TRBV29-1
abundance: -
CDR3aa: CSATYTDTQYF

len: 16
j_gene: TRBJ2-3
v_gene: TRBV4-1
abundance: -
CDR3aa: CASSQVALAGTDTQYF

len: 14
j_gene: TRBJ2-3
v_gene: TRBV7-3
abundance: once
CDR3aa: CASSLYSGTDTQYF

len: 12
j_gene: TRBJ1-5
v_gene: TRBV27
abundance: -
CDR3aa: CASSSRNQPQHF

len: 12
j_gene: TRBJ2-5
v_gene: TRBV11-3
abundance: -
CDR3aa: CASSLDRETQYF

len: 15
j_gene: TRBJ1-2
v_gene: TRBV6-5
abundance: -
CDR3aa: CASSYAEQGNYGYTF

len: 13
j_gene: TRBJ1-5
v_gene: TRBV5-1
abundance: -
CDR3aa: CASRGGINQPQHF

len: 13
j_gene: TRBJ1-2
v_gene: TRBV6-1
abundance: -
CDR3aa: CASSDLEGDGYTF

len: 13
j_gene: TRBJ1-2
v_gene: TRBV6-5
abundance: -
CDR3aa: CASSPRDLYGYTF

len: 12
j_gene: TRBJ2-5
v_gene: TRBV5-1
abundance: -
CDR3aa: CASKLGQETQYF

len: 16
j_gene: TRBJ1-4
v_gene: TRBV28
abundance: -
CDR3aa: CASSPWSRVTNEKLFF

len: 14
j_gene: TRBJ1-5
v_gene: TRBV9
abundance: -
CDR3aa: CASSLGYSNQPQHF

len: 14
j_gene: TRBJ1-1
v_gene: TRBV9
abundance: -
CDR3aa: CASSVVAGGGEAFF

len: 13
j_gene: TRBJ1-5
v_gene: TRBV28
abundance: -
CDR3aa: CASNTGGLQPQHF

len: 16
j_gene: TRBJ2-1
v_gene: TRBV5-1
abundance: -
CDR3aa: CASSLGLAGSYNEQFF

len: 13
j_gene: TRBJ1-6
v_gene: TRBV30
abundance: once
CDR3aa: CAWRRDRVTPLHF

len: 16
j_gene: TRBJ1-5
v_gene: TRBV7-8
abundance: -
CDR3aa: CASSPRDRSANQPQHF

len: 16
j_gene: TRBJ2-3
v_gene: TRBV16
abundance: -
CDR3aa: CASSRHDPGGTDTQYF

len: 15
j_gene: TRBJ1-4
v_gene: TRBV6-5
abundance: -
CDR3aa: CASSRGHETNEKLFF

len: 13
j_gene: TRBJ2-5
v_gene: TRBV6-4
abundance: -
CDR3aa: CASSGGGRETQYF

len: 13
j_gene: TRBJ2-6
v_gene: TRBV15
abundance: -
CDR3aa: CATAVAGANVLTF

len: 15
j_gene: TRBJ1-2
v_gene: TRBV6-6
abundance: -
CDR3aa: CASSYSSQGIYGYTF

len: 13
j_gene: TRBJ2-5
v_gene: TRBV30
abundance: -
CDR3aa: CAWSTVFQETQYF

len: 12
j_gene: TRBJ1-1
v_gene: TRBV6-5
abundance: -
CDR3aa: CASSYLGSEAFF

len: 15
j_gene: TRBJ1-3
v_gene: TRBV28
abundance: -
CDR3aa: CASSYTGGSGNTIYF

len: 15
j_gene: TRBJ2-1
v_gene: TRBV11-3
abundance: -
CDR3aa: CASSPGTTGRNEQFF

len: 14
j_gene: TRBJ1-2
v_gene: TRBV19
abundance: -
CDR3aa: CASSRNSPNYGYTF

len: 16
j_gene: TRBJ2-1
v_gene: TRBV18
abundance: -
CDR3aa: CASSPPGSGTLNEQFF

len: 19
j_gene: TRBJ1-5
v_gene: TRBV7-7
abundance: once
CDR3aa: CASSLAQEKDDYSNQPQHF

len: 14
j_gene: TRBJ1-6
v_gene: TRBV6-5
abundance: -
CDR3aa: CASSYERDNSPLHF

len: 15
j_gene: TRBJ2-1
v_gene: TRBV18
abundance: -
CDR3aa: CASSPPLISKNEQFF

len: 14
j_gene: TRBJ2-1
v_gene: TRBV7-2
abundance: -
CDR3aa: CASSRSGSTDEQFF

len: 11
j_gene: TRBJ2-7
v_gene: TRBV27
abundance: -
CDR3aa: CASSRPYEQYF

len: 15
j_gene: TRBJ1-1
v_gene: TRBV28
abundance: -
CDR3aa: CASRYRPGQGRYAFF

len: 18
j_gene: TRBJ1-5
v_gene: TRBV23-1
abundance: -
CDR3aa: CASSQLGQGGWTNQPQHF

len: 11
j_gene: TRBJ1-1
v_gene: TRBV20-1
abundance: -
CDR3aa: CSARGNTEAFF

len: 15
j_gene: TRBJ2-4
v_gene: TRBV2
abundance: -
CDR3aa: CASSGGTLAKNIQYF

len: 16
j_gene: TRBJ1-5
v_gene: TRBV19
abundance: -
CDR3aa: CASSIATGIYNQPQHF

len: 12
j_gene: TRBJ2-5
v_gene: TRBV15
abundance: once
CDR3aa: CATSRAMGTQYF

len: 14
j_gene: TRBJ1-2
v_gene: TRBV30
abundance: once
CDR3aa: CAWSDQGLEYGYTF

len: 14
j_gene: TRBJ2-5
v_gene: TRBV5-1
abundance: -
CDR3aa: CASSLGQGDETQYF